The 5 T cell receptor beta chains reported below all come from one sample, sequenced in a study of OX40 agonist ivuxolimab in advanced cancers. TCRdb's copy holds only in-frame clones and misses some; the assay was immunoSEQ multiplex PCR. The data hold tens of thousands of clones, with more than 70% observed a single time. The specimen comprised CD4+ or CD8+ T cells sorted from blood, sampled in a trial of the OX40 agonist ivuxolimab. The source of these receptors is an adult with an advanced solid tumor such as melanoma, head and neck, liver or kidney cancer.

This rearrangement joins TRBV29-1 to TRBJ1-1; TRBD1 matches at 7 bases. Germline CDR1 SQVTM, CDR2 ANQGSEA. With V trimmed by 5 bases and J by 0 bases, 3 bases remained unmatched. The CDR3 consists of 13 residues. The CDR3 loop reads CSVLGQLNTEAFF. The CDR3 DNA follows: TGCAGCGTTTTGGGACAGCTGAACACTGAAGCTTTCTTT.

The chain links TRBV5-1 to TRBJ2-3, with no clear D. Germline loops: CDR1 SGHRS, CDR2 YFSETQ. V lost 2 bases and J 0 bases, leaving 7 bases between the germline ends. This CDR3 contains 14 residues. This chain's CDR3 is CASSLLASTDTQYF. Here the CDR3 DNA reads TGCGCCAGCAGCTTACTGGCTAGCACAGATACGCAGTATTTT.

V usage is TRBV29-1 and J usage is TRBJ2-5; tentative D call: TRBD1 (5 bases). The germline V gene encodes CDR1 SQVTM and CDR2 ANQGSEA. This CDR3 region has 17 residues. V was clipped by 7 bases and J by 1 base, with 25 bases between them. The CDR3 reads CSALRPVPKGLQETQYF. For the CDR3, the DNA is TGCAGCGCCCTAAGGCCGGTGCCCAAGGGGCTCCAAGAGACCCAGTACTTC.

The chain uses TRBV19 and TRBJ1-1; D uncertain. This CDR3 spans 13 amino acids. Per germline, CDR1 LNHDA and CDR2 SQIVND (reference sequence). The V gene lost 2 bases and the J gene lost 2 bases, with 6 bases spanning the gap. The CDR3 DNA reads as TGTGCCAGTAGTATATCCCTCAACACTGAAGCTTTCTTT. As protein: CASSISLNTEAFF.

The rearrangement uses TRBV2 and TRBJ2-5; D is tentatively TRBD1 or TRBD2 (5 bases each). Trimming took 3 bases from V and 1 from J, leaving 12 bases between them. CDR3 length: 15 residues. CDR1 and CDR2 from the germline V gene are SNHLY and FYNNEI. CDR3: CASSDKWGIQETQYF. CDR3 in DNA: TGTGCCAGCAGTGACAAGTGGGGGATCCAAGAGACCCAGTACTTC.